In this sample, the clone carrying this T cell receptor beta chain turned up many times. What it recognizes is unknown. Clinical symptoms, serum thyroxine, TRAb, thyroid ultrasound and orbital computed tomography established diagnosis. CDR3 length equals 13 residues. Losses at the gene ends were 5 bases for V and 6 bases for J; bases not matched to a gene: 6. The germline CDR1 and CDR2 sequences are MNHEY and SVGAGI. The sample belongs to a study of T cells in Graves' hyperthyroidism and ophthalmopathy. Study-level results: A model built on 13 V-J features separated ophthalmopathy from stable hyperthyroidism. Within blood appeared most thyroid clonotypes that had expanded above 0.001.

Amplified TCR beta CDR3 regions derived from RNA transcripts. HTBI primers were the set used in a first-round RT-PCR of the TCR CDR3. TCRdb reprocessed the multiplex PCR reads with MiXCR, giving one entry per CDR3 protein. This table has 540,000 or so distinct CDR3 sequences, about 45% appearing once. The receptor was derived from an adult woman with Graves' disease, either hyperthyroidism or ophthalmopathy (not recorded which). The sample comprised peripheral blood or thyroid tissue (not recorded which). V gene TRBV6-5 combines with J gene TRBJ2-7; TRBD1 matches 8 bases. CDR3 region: CASSTGTGREQYF. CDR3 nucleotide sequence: TGTGCCAGCAGTACTGGGACAGGTCGCGAGCAGTACTTC.